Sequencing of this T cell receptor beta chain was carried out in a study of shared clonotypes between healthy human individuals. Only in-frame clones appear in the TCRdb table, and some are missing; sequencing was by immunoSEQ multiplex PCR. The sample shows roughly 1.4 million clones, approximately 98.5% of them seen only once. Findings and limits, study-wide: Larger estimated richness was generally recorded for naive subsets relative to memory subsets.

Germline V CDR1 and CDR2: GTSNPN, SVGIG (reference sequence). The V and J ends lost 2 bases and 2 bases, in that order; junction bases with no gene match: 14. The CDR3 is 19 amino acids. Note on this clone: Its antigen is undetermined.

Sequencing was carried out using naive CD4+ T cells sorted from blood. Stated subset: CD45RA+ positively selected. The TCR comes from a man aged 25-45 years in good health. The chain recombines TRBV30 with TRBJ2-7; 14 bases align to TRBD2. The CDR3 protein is CAWSTPSGTSGSKAYEQYF. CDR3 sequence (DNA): TGTGCCTGGAGTACCCCCTCCGGGACTAGCGGGAGCAAAGCCTACGAGCAGTACTTC.